The sequence of this T cell receptor beta chain was determined in a study of OX40 agonist ivuxolimab in advanced cancers. Study-wide background: Dosing consisted of intravenous ivuxolimab at 0.01 to 10 mg/kg every 2 weeks. Patients treated during dose escalation were battling hepatocellular carcinoma, melanoma, renal cell or head and neck cancer. It was permissible to have had prior anti-PD-1, anti-PD-L1 or anti-CTLA-4 therapy, and approximately 41% had some.

Germline V gene sequence: CDR1 SEHNR, CDR2 FQNEAQ (reference sequence). The CDR3 is made up of 15 amino acids. J was trimmed by 5 bases and V by 4 bases; bases with no gene match: 4. Assay used: immunoSEQ multiplex PCR; TCRdb lists only in-frame clones, some missing. The sample carries around 30,000 clones, 90% recorded once. The V call is TRBV7-9, the J call TRBJ1-3; 11 nucleotides match TRBD1. This clonotype was sampled from an adult with an advanced solid tumor such as melanoma, head and neck, liver or kidney cancer. The source was CD4+ or CD8+ T cells sorted from blood, collected in a trial of the OX40 agonist ivuxolimab. The CDR3 sequence: CASSSGQGVRNTIYF. The CDR3 DNA reads as TGTGCCAGCAGCTCGGGACAGGGGGTCCGAAACACCATATATTTT.